A selection of T cell receptor beta chains follows, all from one sample in a study of blood T cell repertoires in COVID-19. Produced via immunoSEQ multiplex PCR; TCRdb's table is partial and in-frame only. The table includes over 35,000 clones, about four fifths detected once. Sequenced sample: peripheral blood. The receptor source for this set is a human donor with acute or convalescent COVID-19. The donor label of this sample is uncertain. Both conserved end residues are trimmed from each CDR3. The order of the fields is V gene, J gene, CDR3 protein.

TRBV10-1	TRBJ2-2	ASSESVSQGYTGELF
TRBV27	TRBJ1-1	ASSLRQVGRAEAF
TRBV5-4	TRBJ2-7	ASSLRETYEQY
TRBV28	TRBJ1-2	ASSGGTYGYT
TRBV28	TRBJ1-2	ASTRGQDRYGYT
TRBV19	TRBJ2-1	ASSNAGAGEQF
TRBV19	TRBJ1-3	ASRREGNSGNTIY
TRBV2	TRBJ2-5	ASINEGETQY
TRBV19	TRBJ2-5	ASRSGTGYQETQY
TRBV19	TRBJ2-7	ASRVGGSSYEQY
TRBV7-3	TRBJ1-2	ASSLGQGGYGYT
TRBV6-5	TRBJ1-5	ASSHRDRGHQPQH
TRBV19	TRBJ2-1	ASRQYNEQF
TRBV5-4	TRBJ2-3	ASSLAGPDTQY
TRBV9	TRBJ1-3	ASSVVPGQNSGNTIY
TRBV7-2	TRBJ1-4	ASSPDRANEKLF
TRBV19	TRBJ2-7	ASSTRASGLAGGDEQY
TRBV7-8	TRBJ2-7	ASSLRQGGNEQY
TRBV9	TRBJ2-7	ASSEGGSLRTEQY
TRBV5-1	TRBJ1-5	ASNLEAGINQPQH
TRBV12-5	TRBJ1-1	ASGLPLGSNTEAF
TRBV7-2	TRBJ1-5	ASSLVAGYDQPQH
TRBV5-1	TRBJ1-1	ASSFGLNTEAF
TRBV15	TRBJ1-4	ATSRDRSPSSGKLF
TRBV30	TRBJ2-7	ALQGGSYEQY
TRBV10-2	TRBJ1-5	ASSESFGGQPQH
TRBV2	TRBJ2-1	ASSMDSYNEQF
TRBV4-2	TRBJ1-2	ASSQDQGERGNGYT
TRBV11-2	TRBJ1-1	ASTPGNTEAF
TRBV28	TRBJ1-1	ASSSYRQGVTEAF
TRBV3-1/TRBV3-2	TRBJ1-3	ASSQAASSGNTIY
TRBV9	TRBJ2-3	ASSAGQRGLSTDTQY
TRBV6-5	TRBJ1-1	ASSWGTGETEAF
TRBV19	TRBJ2-5	ASSSGGTSGIETQY
TRBV18	TRBJ2-5	ASSPPAGRETQY
TRBV11-2	TRBJ2-1	ASSPRLAGPNEQF
TRBV7-9	TRBJ2-3	ASSQDQGDTQY
TRBV18	TRBJ1-4	ASSPRTGKGANEKLF
TRBV29-1	TRBJ1-1	SVPQIMNTEAF
TRBV7-6	TRBJ2-7	ASSFGPGGGINEQY
TRBV20-1	TRBJ1-1	SATGVSEAF
TRBV7-2	TRBJ2-5	ASSFGTSGGQETQY
TRBV19	TRBJ1-4	ASSWGGPRNEKLF
TRBV4-1	TRBJ1-5	ASSQDRDRVQPQH
TRBV3-1/TRBV3-2	TRBJ1-2	ASSQGSANYGYT